What follows describes a single TCR beta chain. Antigen specificity is unknown. V trimming: 4 bases; J trimming: 3 bases; junction bases outside the gene matches: 7. This CDR3 contains 16 residues. Per the germline V gene, CDR1 is SGHDN and CDR2 is FVKESK. This sample was included in a study of cytomegalovirus exposure and HLA in healthy donors. Looking at the study overall: There were 300 to 400 genotyped donors. Of these, 75% to 90% fell in the genetic ancestry cluster associated with self-reported Caucasian donors.

Findings of the study overall: Among the CMV-associated chains, a few were confirmed in vitro as specific for CMV antigens.

Both 60 Vbeta primers and 13 Jbeta primers went into the PCR. Using immunoSEQ multiplex PCR, the repertoire was profiled, and TCRdb retains in-frame clones only, with some absent. The sample has around 100,000 clones; about 73% are singletons. The chain recombines TRBV14 with TRBJ2-5; 11 positions match TRBD1. The specimen was PBMCs. The source of this sequence is a middle-aged woman in good health and CMV-seropositive. In DNA form, the CDR3 reads TGTGCCAGCAGCCGCGGGACAGGGGGTACTAAAGAGACCCAGTACTTC. Translation gives CASSRGTGGTKETQYF.